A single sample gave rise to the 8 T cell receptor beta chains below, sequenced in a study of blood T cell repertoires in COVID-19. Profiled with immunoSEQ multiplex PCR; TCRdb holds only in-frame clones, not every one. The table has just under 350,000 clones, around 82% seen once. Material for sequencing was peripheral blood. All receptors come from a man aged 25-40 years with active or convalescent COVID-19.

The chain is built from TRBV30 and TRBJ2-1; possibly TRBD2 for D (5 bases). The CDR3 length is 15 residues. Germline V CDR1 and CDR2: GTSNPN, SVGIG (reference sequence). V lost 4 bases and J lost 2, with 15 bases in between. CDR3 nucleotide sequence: TGTGCCTGGACTCAATCAAGGAGGCCCTACAATGAGCAGTTCTTC. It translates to CAWTQSRRPYNEQFF. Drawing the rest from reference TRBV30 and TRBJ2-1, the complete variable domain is SQTIHQWPATLVQPVGSPLSLECTVEGTSNPNLYWYRQAAGRGLQLLFYSVGIGQISSEVPQNLSASRPQDRQFILSSKKLLLSDSGFYLCAWTQSRRPYNEQFFGPGTRLTVL.

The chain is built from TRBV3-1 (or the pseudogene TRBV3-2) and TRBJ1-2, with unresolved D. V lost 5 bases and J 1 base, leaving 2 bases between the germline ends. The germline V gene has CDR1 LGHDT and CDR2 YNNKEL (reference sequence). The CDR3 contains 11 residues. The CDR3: CASSYNYGYTF. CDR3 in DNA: TGTGCCAGCAGCTATAACTATGGCTACACCTTC.

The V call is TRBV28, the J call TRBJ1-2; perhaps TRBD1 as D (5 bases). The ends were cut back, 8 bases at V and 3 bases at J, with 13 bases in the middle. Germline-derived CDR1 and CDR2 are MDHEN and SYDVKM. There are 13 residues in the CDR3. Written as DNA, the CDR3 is TGTGCCAGCTCCCCGGGGGGGGACTATGGCTACACCTTC. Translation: CASSPGGDYGYTF.

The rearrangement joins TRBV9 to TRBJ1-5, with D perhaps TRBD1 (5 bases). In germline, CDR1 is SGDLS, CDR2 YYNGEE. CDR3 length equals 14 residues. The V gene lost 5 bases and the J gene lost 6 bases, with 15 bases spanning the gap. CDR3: CASRGSRASQPQHF. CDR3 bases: TGTGCCAGCAGAGGTAGCAGGGCGAGTCAGCCCCAGCATTTT.

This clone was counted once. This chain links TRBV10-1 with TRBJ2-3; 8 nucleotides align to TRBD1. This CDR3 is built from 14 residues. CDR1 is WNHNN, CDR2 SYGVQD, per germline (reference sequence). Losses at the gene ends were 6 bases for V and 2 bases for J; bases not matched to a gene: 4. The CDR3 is CASRQGGYTDTQYF. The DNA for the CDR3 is TGCGCCAGCAGACAGGGGGGTTACACAGATACGCAGTATTTT.

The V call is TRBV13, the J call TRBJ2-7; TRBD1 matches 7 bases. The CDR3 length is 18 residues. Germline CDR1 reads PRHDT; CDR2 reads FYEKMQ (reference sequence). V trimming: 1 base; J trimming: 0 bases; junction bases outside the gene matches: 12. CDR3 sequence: CASSLDFPTGTSSYEQYF. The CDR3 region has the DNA TGTGCCAGCAGCTTAGATTTCCCGACAGGGACCTCCTCCTACGAGCAGTACTTC.

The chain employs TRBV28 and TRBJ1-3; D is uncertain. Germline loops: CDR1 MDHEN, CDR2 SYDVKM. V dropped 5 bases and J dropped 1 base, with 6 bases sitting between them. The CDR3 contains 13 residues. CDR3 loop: CASSPGSGNTIYF. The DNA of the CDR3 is TGTGCCAGCAGTCCGGGATCTGGAAACACCATATATTTT.

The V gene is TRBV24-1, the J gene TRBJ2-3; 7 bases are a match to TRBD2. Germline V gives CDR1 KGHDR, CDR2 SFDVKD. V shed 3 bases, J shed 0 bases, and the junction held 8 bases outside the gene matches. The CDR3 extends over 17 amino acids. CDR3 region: CATSDLGLGPSTDTQYF. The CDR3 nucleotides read TGTGCCACCAGTGATCTTGGACTAGGCCCTAGCACAGATACGCAGTATTTT.